The 28 T cell receptor beta chains listed next were all sequenced from one sample in a study of cytomegalovirus exposure and HLA in healthy donors. Primers included in the PCR were 60 Vbeta and 13 Jbeta primers. Generated by immunoSEQ multiplex PCR, the TCRdb table keeps only in-frame clones and is missing some. In the table there are 100,000 or so clones, 9.5% to 15% of which are singletons. The sample taken for sequencing was PBMCs. Receptor source: a man aged 35-49 years in good health and CMV-seropositive.

This clone was seen once. V is TRBV7-2 and J is TRBJ1-4; D perhaps matches TRBD1 (6 bases). Germline CDR1 reads SGHTA; CDR2 reads FQGNSA. V shed 5 bases and J shed 5 bases, with 12 bases lying between them. The CDR3 is 14 residues long. In DNA, the CDR3 is TGTGCCAGCAGCCTAGGACAGCCAAATGAAAAACTGTTTTTT. It specifies CASSLGQPNEKLFF.

This clone was seen a handful of times. The V and J genes are TRBV7-2 and TRBJ2-7, with TRBD2 matching 8 bases. The CDR3 totals 17 residues. Germline values: CDR1 SGHTA, CDR2 FQGNSA. Trimming took 5 bases from V and 0 from J; bases not matched to a gene: 12. CDR3: CASSRPGGRQVSYEQYF. CDR3 DNA sequence: TGTGCCAGCAGCCGTCCGGGCGGGAGGCAAGTCTCCTACGAGCAGTACTTC.

The chain uses TRBV2 and TRBJ2-6; tentative D call: TRBD1 (5 bases). CDR3 length: 15 amino acids. CDR1 and CDR2 from the germline V gene are SNHLY and FYNNEI. Trimming removed 3 bases at V and 0 bases at J, with 6 bases between. CDR3 region: CASSDRVSGANVLTF. The CDR3 bases are TGTGCCAGCAGTGACAGGGTCTCTGGGGCCAACGTCCTGACTTTC.

This clone was counted only a few times. The V call is TRBV11-2, the J call TRBJ2-5; weak D call: TRBD2 (6 bases). Germline V gene sequence: CDR1 SGHAT, CDR2 FQNNGV. The V end was cut by 5 bases, the J end by 5 bases, with 15 bases between. The CDR3 runs 14 residues. The CDR3 bases are TGTGCCAGCAGCCTCCAAGCGGGTCCTGAGACCCAGTACTTC. It codes for CASSLQAGPETQYF.

V and J are TRBV15 and TRBJ2-7; D may be TRBD2 (6 bases). Trimming cost V 1 base and J 1 base, with 11 bases left between them. The CDR3 covers 15 residues. Germline loops: CDR1 LNHNV, CDR2 YYDKDF (reference sequence). Written as DNA, the CDR3 is TGTGCCACCAGCAGAGTTAGCGGTCCATCCTACGAGCAGTACTTC. Residues: CATSRVSGPSYEQYF.

This rearrangement joins TRBV18 to TRBJ2-7; the match to TRBD2 covers 10 bases. There are 15 residues in the CDR3. From germline, CDR1 is KGHSH and CDR2 LQKENI. Trimming took 3 bases from V and 5 from J; bases not matched to a gene: 7. CDR3 residues: CASSPKGLAFDEQYF. CDR3 bases: TGTGCCAGCTCACCCAAGGGACTAGCGTTCGACGAGCAGTACTTC.

The V and J genes are TRBV5-4 and TRBJ2-3, with D possibly matching TRBD1 (5 bases). The CDR3 totals 16 residues. The V end was cut by 0 bases, the J end by 3 bases, with 14 bases between. Per the germline V gene, CDR1 is SGHNT and CDR2 is YYREEE (reference sequence). In nucleotides, the CDR3 is TGTGCCAGCAGCTTGGCCTTCGGGCAGGGAACAGATACGCAGTATTTT. Its protein is CASSLAFGQGTDTQYF.

This chain joins TRBV9 and TRBJ2-1; perhaps TRBD2 as D (6 bases). V lost 1 base and J 7 bases, leaving 21 bases between the germline ends. This CDR3 has 17 amino acids. Germline V CDR1 and CDR2: SGDLS, YYNGEE. The chain's CDR3 is CASSVNGGGKYSNEQFF. In nucleotides, the CDR3 is TGTGCCAGCAGCGTAAACGGTGGGGGGAAATATAGTAATGAGCAGTTCTTC. Based on the CDR3 plus reference TRBV9 and TRBJ2-1, the full variable domain is DSGVTQTPKHLITATGQRVTLRCSPRSGDLSVYWYQQSLDQGLQFLIQYYNGEERAKGNILERFSAQQFPDLHSELNLSSLELGDSALYFCASSVNGGGKYSNEQFFGPGTRLTVL.

The gene calls are TRBV11-3 and TRBJ2-3, with 9 bases lining up with TRBD2. The CDR3 has 15 amino acids. V shed 5 bases and J 6 bases; nucleotides not matched to a gene: 9. Germline V lookup: CDR1 SGHNT, CDR2 YENEEA. The CDR3 sequence: CASSLGAGGGDTQYF. The CDR3 coding sequence is TGTGCCAGCAGCCTCGGAGCGGGAGGAGGGGATACGCAGTATTTT.

The genes are TRBV11-2 and TRBJ1-1, with a tentative D call TRBD1 (5 bases). The germline CDR1 and CDR2 sequences are SGHAT and FQNNGV. The CDR3 contains 13 residues. The CDR3: CAVAGISKTEAFF. The CDR3 nucleotides read TGTGCTGTAGCAGGGATCTCTAAGACTGAAGCTTTCTTT.

This clone was found a few times. The genes are TRBV4-1 and TRBJ1-2; maybe TRBD1 (5 bases). The CDR3 spans 13 residues. Between the trimmed V and J ends, which lost 2 bases and 8 bases, there was a span of 12 bases. CDR1 is MGHRA and CDR2 is YSYEKL in the germline V gene. The CDR3 spells CASSQQAGYGYTF. In DNA, the CDR3 is TGCGCCAGCAGCCAACAGGCAGGGTACGGCTACACCTTC.

There are a few counts of this clone. J is TRBJ2-2 and V is TRBV6-5, with a tentative D call TRBD1 (6 bases). The CDR3 has 15 residues. Germline CDR1 reads MNHEY; CDR2 reads SVGAGI. V was clipped by 10 bases and J by 1 base, with 16 bases between them. CDR3 in DNA: TGTGCCACTAGACCCGGGACAAAGAACACCGGGGAGCTGTTTTTT. It yields the protein CATRPGTKNTGELFF.

V gene TRBV5-1 combines with J gene TRBJ2-3; 8 nucleotides line up with TRBD2. The CDR3 runs 15 residues. The V gene end was trimmed by 1 base and the J gene end by 4 bases; junction bases not matched to a gene: 5. Germline V gene sequence: CDR1 SGHRS, CDR2 YFSETQ. CDR3: CASSLSSGSADTQYF. The CDR3 region has the DNA TGCGCCAGCAGCTTGTCCAGCGGGAGCGCAGATACGCAGTATTTT.

The V gene is TRBV18, the J gene TRBJ1-1; D is uncertain. Germline assignment: CDR1 KGHSH and CDR2 LQKENI. V gave up 4 bases and J gave up 1 base, with 10 bases separating them. The CDR3 has 14 residues. The CDR3 region is CASSLDYRNTEAFF. Here the CDR3 DNA reads TGTGCCAGCTCACTCGATTACAGGAACACTGAAGCTTTCTTT.

The CDR3 DNA reads TGTGCCTGGGCCGGACTAGGGGACTACTACGAGCAGTACTTC. Protein: CAWAGLGDYYEQYF. V is TRBV30 and J is TRBJ2-7; 7 bases match TRBD2. Germline CDR1 GTSNPN, CDR2 SVGIG (reference sequence). This CDR3 comprises 14 residues. With 5 bases clipped from V and 3 bases from J, the junction kept 10 bases outside the gene matches.

This clone has more than one count but fewer than ten. The chain employs TRBV2 and TRBJ1-2; D possibly corresponds to TRBD1 (6 bases). CDR3 size: 16 residues. Trimming shortened V by 4 bases and J by 8 bases, and 23 bases separated the two germline ends. Germline CDR1 SNHLY, CDR2 FYNNEI. CDR3 coding DNA: TGTGCCAGCAGTGGGGACACCTACGCCTCTATGCACGGCTACACCTTC. Encoded protein: CASSGDTYASMHGYTF.

This rearrangement joins TRBV11-2 to TRBJ1-1; tentatively, D is TRBD1 (5 bases). V was clipped by 5 bases and J by 8 bases, with 9 bases between them. CDR1 and CDR2 (germline): SGHAT, FQNNGV. This CDR3 is built from 11 residues. CDR3 bases: TGTGCCAGCAGCCGGGGGGGAGAAGCTTTCTTT. Translating gives CASSRGGEAFF.

This chain uses TRBV28 with TRBJ1-4, with D possibly TRBD1 on 6 matching bases. CDR1 is MDHEN and CDR2 is SYDVKM in the germline V gene. The CDR3 length is 15 residues. V was cut by 3 bases and J by 5 bases, with 13 bases left in between. The CDR3 DNA sequence: TGTGCCAGCAGTTTGGACAGACGGGTAAATGAAAAACTGTTTTTT. This gives the protein CASSLDRRVNEKLFF.

The chain carries TRBV25-1 and TRBJ2-1; TRBD2 aligns across 11 bases. Looked up from germline, CDR1 is MGHDK and CDR2 is SYGVNS. The trim removed 4 bases at V and 5 bases at J, leaving 4 bases unmatched. The length of the CDR3 is 15 residues. The CDR3 here is CASSGGLAVNNEQFF. The DNA for the CDR3 is TGTGCCAGCAGTGGGGGACTAGCGGTTAACAATGAGCAGTTCTTC.

This clone appeared a few times. The chain carries TRBV4-1 and TRBJ2-7; 10 nucleotides match TRBD1. This CDR3 is 16 amino acids long. Germline V lookup: CDR1 MGHRA, CDR2 YSYEKL. The V and J ends lost 4 bases and 2 bases, in that order; junction bases with no gene match: 8. CDR3 in DNA: TGCGCCAGCAGCCCTAGGACAGGGGGGATTCCCTACGAGCAGTACTTC. Translating it yields CASSPRTGGIPYEQYF.

The chain carries TRBV7-3 and TRBJ2-3, with 8 nucleotides matching TRBD2. With 4 bases clipped from V and 5 bases from J, the junction kept 17 bases outside the gene matches. Germline CDR1 reads SGHTA; CDR2 reads FQGTGA. The CDR3 contains 18 residues. CDR3 nucleotides: TGTGCCAGCAGCTCACGCGGACCCGGGGGACTAGGCGGAGATACGCAGTATTTT. This sequence encodes CASSSRGPGGLGGDTQYF.

This clone was observed a few times. The gene calls are TRBV11-3 and TRBJ2-1, with 9 bases lining up with TRBD2. The germline gives CDR1 SGHNT, CDR2 YENEEA. Trimming cost V 0 bases and J 8 bases; bases outside gene matches: 11. CDR3 length: 17 amino acids. CDR3 DNA: TGTGCCAGCAGCTTAGAGACGCTAGCGGGAAGGAGGGATGAGCAGTTCTTC. Protein product: CASSLETLAGRRDEQFF.

The DNA for the CDR3 is TGTGCCAGCAGCTTAGAGGCGTGGGGGCTGGGGCAGCCCCAGCATTTT. Protein: CASSLEAWGLGQPQHF. This chain uses TRBV7-6 with TRBJ1-5; tentatively, D is TRBD1 (6 bases). The V end lost 1 base, the J end lost 7 bases, and 17 bases lay between the germline ends. CDR1 is SGHVS and CDR2 is FNYEAQ in the germline V gene. The CDR3 sequence is 16 residues long.

This clone was counted only a few times. The chain carries TRBV6-6 and TRBJ2-7; TRBD2 is a possible D gene (6 bases). CDR3 length: 12 residues. CDR1 MNHNY and CDR2 SVGAGI come from the germline V gene (reference sequence). The CDR3 bases are TGTCTTGTACATGGGGGGTGGAGGGAGCAGTACTTC. Translation gives CLVHGGWREQYF.

This chain links TRBV6-5 with TRBJ1-5, with 7 bases fitting TRBD1. The CDR3 has 14 residues. J lost 2 bases, V lost 7 bases, and 5 bases had no gene match. In germline, CDR1 is MNHEY, CDR2 SVGAGI. The CDR3 is CASTPDRRNQPQHF. The CDR3 region has the DNA TGTGCCAGCACCCCGGACAGGCGCAATCAGCCCCAGCATTTT.

There are a few counts of this clone. Here the CDR3 reads CASSEGGSGGFYEQYF. The CDR3 nucleotides read TGTGCCAGCAGTGAAGGGGGGTCGGGGGGCTTCTACGAGCAGTACTTC. The genes are TRBV2 and TRBJ2-7; tentative D call: TRBD2 (7 bases). Deletions cut 1 base from V and 3 bases from J, with 16 bases between. The CDR3 runs to 16 residues. From germline, CDR1 is SNHLY and CDR2 FYNNEI. Full variable domain (outside the CDR3, taken from reference TRBV2 and TRBJ2-7): EPEVTQTPSHQVTQMGQEVILRCVPISNHLYFYWYRQILGQKVEFLVSFYNNEISEKSEIFDDQFSVERPDGSNFTLKIRSTKLEDSAMYFCASSEGGSGGFYEQYFGPGTRLTVT.

This clone was counted a few times. This rearrangement joins TRBV21-1 to TRBJ2-7; the table's D call, TRBD1, has no DNA check behind it. TRBV21-1 is annotated as a pseudogene. The CDR3 contains 18 residues. CDR3 bases: TGTGCCAGCAGCCCCTTAGAGAGGGGGCGCTTACTCACCTACGAGCAGTACTTC. Protein sequence: CASSPLERGRLLTYEQYF.

The chain employs TRBV7-9 and TRBJ1-1, with unresolved D. Germline V gene lookup returns CDR1 SEHNR and CDR2 FQNEAQ (reference sequence). V was cut by 1 base and J by 7 bases, with 16 bases left in between. The CDR3 covers 15 residues. The CDR3 loop reads CASSLGLAYEDEAFF. In DNA, the CDR3 is TGTGCCAGCAGCTTAGGCCTGGCCTACGAGGATGAAGCTTTCTTT.